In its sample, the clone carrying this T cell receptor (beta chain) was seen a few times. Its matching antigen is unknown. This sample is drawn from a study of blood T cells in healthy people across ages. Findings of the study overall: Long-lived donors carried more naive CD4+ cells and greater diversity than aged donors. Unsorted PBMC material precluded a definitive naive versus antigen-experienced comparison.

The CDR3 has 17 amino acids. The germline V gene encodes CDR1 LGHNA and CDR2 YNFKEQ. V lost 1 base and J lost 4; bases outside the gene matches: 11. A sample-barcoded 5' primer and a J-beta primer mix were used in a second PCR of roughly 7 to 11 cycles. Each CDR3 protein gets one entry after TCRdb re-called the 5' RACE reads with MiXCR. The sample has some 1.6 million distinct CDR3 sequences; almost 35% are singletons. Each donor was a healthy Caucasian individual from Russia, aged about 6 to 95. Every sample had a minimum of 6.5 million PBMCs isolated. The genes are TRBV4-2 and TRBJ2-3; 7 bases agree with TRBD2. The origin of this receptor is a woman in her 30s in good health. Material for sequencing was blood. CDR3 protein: CASSQVPSGSESDTQYF. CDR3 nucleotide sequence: TGTGCCAGCAGCCAAGTGCCTAGCGGCTCGGAGTCAGATACGCAGTATTTT.